This T cell receptor beta chain was sequenced in a study of OX40 agonist ivuxolimab in advanced cancers. On the study more broadly: Two cutaneous melanoma patients and one hepatocellular carcinoma patient, three in all, had partial responses.

Notes on the study in general: Expanded peripheral T cells had an undetermined antigen specificity.

TCRdb's copy holds only in-frame clones and misses some; the assay was immunoSEQ multiplex PCR. The data hold about 100,000 clones, with approximately 90% observed a single time. Autoimmune disease history or systemic immunosuppression was exclusionary. Patients had blood sampled at baseline and again on cycle 4 day 1 and cycle 7 day 1. As concerns this clone: The target antigen is unknown.

This CDR3 comprises 15 residues. Trimming cost V 5 bases and J 0 bases; bases outside gene matches: 5. Per germline, CDR1 MNHNY and CDR2 SVGAGI (reference sequence). The chain is built from TRBV6-6 and TRBJ2-7, with 9 bases that match TRBD1. This material consisted of CD4+ or CD8+ T cells sorted from blood, taken in a trial of the OX40 agonist ivuxolimab. The receptor's source is an adult with an advanced solid tumor such as melanoma, head and neck, liver or kidney cancer. CDR3 DNA: TGTGCCAGCAGTACGACAGGGGGGAGCTCCTACGAGCAGTACTTC. Protein product: CASSTTGGSSYEQYF.